Sequencing of this TCR beta chain was carried out in a study of blood T cell repertoires in COVID-19. For the study at large: The samples span acute and convalescent COVID-19 from the United States, Italy and Spain. Sources were T cells, B-cell-depleted T cells, or PBMCs; the material itself was cDNA or gDNA.

Per the authors' pipeline: Amplification of reference gene primers provided the estimated nucleated cell counts. The table came from immunoSEQ multiplex PCR; TCRdb's copy has only in-frame clones and leaves some out. V and J calls and clone size follow that table, whereas D and trimming were derived from the DNA. Among some 150,000 clones listed, around 86% were seen once. V was pared by 0 bases and J by 5 bases, with 4 bases of the junction left unmatched. This CDR3 is 15 amino acids long. CDR1 and CDR2 (germline): SGDLS, YYNGEE. The specimen sequenced was peripheral blood. The origin of this receptor is a human donor in a cohort sampled during active COVID-19. The chain couples TRBV9 to TRBJ2-2, with 7 positions matching TRBD1. The CDR3 spells CASSVEARGTGELFF. In nucleotides, the CDR3 is TGTGCCAGCAGCGTAGAGGCCAGGGGGACCGGGGAGCTGTTTTTT.